The present T cell receptor beta chain was sequenced within a study of T-cell reconstitution after alpha-beta-depleted transplantation in children. Construction of the TCRbeta library involved unique molecular identifiers. TCRdb reprocessed the PCR reads via MiXCR and lists one record per CDR3 protein. The table shows about 360,000 distinct CDR3 sequences, with about an eighth occurring only once. This CDR3 has 15 residues. V gave up 0 bases and J gave up 2 bases; unmatched junction bases: 2. Per the germline V gene, CDR1 is SGHRS and CDR2 is YFSETQ. This clonotype has more than one count but fewer than ten.

V and J are TRBV5-1 and TRBJ2-1; 7 nucleotides agree with TRBD2. The specimen was PBMCs, collected from the stem cell graft. This clonotype originated in a human donor who donated a stem cell graft to a child with Fanconi anemia. CDR3 coding DNA: TGCGCCAGCAGCTTGGTTGGGGGGGCCTACAATGAGCAGTTCTTC. This sequence encodes CASSLVGGAYNEQFF.